This TCR beta chain was identified during a study of OX40 agonist ivuxolimab in advanced cancers. Across the whole study: Prior anti-PD-1, anti-PD-L1 or anti-CTLA-4 therapy did not bar entry, and roughly 40% had some. The study's findings and limits: The average count of expanded clones was higher among CD8+ T cells than among CD4+. Among expanded peripheral T cells, antigen specificity went undetermined.

This clone was recorded only once. Its antigen is unidentified. V was trimmed by 8 bases and J by 2 bases, leaving 13 bases between them. Germline V gives CDR1 KGHSH, CDR2 LQKENI. The length of the CDR3 is 14 residues. Blood got drawn at baseline, again on cycle 4 day 1, and then on cycle 7 day 1. TCRdb's table, derived via immunoSEQ multiplex PCR, lists solely in-frame clones and lacks some. Here the sample spans about 92,000 clones, roughly 90% being singletons. The material was CD4+ or CD8+ T cells sorted from blood, obtained in a trial of the OX40 agonist ivuxolimab. V and J are TRBV18 and TRBJ1-5, with a tentative D call TRBD1 (5 bases). This TCR was sampled from an adult with an advanced solid tumor such as melanoma, head and neck, liver or kidney cancer. CDR3 coding DNA: TGTGCCAGCGCGGGACCGCAAGGCAATCAGCCCCAGCATTTT. Its protein product is CASAGPQGNQPQHF. Filled out from reference TRBV18 and TRBJ1-5, the complete variable domain reads NAGVMQNPRHLVRRRGQEARLRCSPMKGHSHVYWYRQLPEEGLKFMVYLQKENIIDESGMPKERFSAEFPKEGPSILRIQQVVRGDSAAYFCASAGPQGNQPQHFGDGTRLSIL.